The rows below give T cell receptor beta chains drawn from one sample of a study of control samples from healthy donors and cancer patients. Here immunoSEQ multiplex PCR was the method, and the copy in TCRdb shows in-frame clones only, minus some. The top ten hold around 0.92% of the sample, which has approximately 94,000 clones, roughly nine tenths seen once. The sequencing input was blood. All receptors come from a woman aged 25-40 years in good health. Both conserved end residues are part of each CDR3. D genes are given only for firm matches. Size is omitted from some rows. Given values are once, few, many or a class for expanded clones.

CDR3: CASSLGARGSSPLHF
DNA: TGTGCCAGCAGCTTAGGAGCCAGGGGCTCTTCACCCCTCCACTTT
D: -
size: -
V: TRBV11-2
J: TRBJ1-6

CDR3: CASSLYGQSNQPQHF
DNA: TGTGCCAGCAGCTTATATGGGCAGAGCAATCAGCCCCAGCATTTT
D: -
size: -
V: TRBV7-2
J: TRBJ1-5

CDR3: CASSPDTWAGGYTF
DNA: TGCGCCAGCAGCCCGGATACCTGGGCGGGGGGCTACACCTTC
D: -
size: once
V: TRBV5-1
J: TRBJ1-2

CDR3: CASSSFGQGYSPLHF
DNA: TGTGCCAGCAGTTCCTTCGGGCAGGGGTATTCACCCCTCCACTTT
D: -
size: -
V: TRBV27
J: TRBJ1-6

CDR3: CASSQRRTGSEKLFF
DNA: TGTGCCAGCAGCCAGCGCCGGACAGGGAGTGAAAAACTGTTTTTT
D: TRBD1
size: -
V: TRBV14
J: TRBJ1-4

CDR3: CASSVPTGRGGNIQYF
DNA: TGTGCCAGCAGTGTTCCGACAGGGAGAGGAGGAAACATTCAGTACTTC
D: TRBD1
size: -
V: TRBV28
J: TRBJ2-4

CDR3: CASSLPRDRRSRETQYF
DNA: TGTGCCAGCAGTTTACCGAGGGACAGGCGCTCCCGGGAGACCCAGTACTTC
D: TRBD1
size: -
V: TRBV28
J: TRBJ2-5

CDR3: CASTPHINSNQPQHF
DNA: TGTGCCAGCACCCCTCACATCAATAGCAATCAGCCCCAGCATTTT
D: -
size: -
V: TRBV6-5
J: TRBJ1-5

CDR3: CASSSCRAYSNQPQHF
DNA: TGCGCCAGCAGCTCCTGTAGGGCTTATAGCAATCAGCCCCAGCATTTT
D: -
size: -
V: TRBV5-1
J: TRBJ1-5

CDR3: CASSPDRRSYEQYF
DNA: TGTGCCAGCAGCCCGGACAGGCGCTCCTACGAGCAGTACTTC
D: TRBD1
size: -
V: TRBV7-9
J: TRBJ2-7

CDR3: CATSDLRGDISYEQYF
DNA: TGTGCCACCAGTGATTTGAGGGGCGACATTTCCTACGAGCAGTACTTC
D: -
size: few
V: TRBV24-1
J: TRBJ2-7

CDR3: CASSADRGIYEQYF
DNA: TGTGCCAGCAGCGCGGACAGGGGTATCTACGAGCAGTACTTC
D: TRBD1
size: -
V: TRBV5-4
J: TRBJ2-7

CDR3: CASSQVRGGSYNEQFF
DNA: TGCGCCAGCAGCCAAGTGCGGGGGGGCTCCTACAATGAGCAGTTCTTC
D: TRBD2
size: -
V: TRBV4-1
J: TRBJ2-1

CDR3: CASSLRLAGGINEQFF
DNA: TGTGCCAGCAGTCTCAGACTAGCGGGAGGTATAAATGAGCAGTTCTTC
D: TRBD2
size: few
V: TRBV27
J: TRBJ2-1

CDR3: CASSLELSYTF
DNA: TGTGCCAGCAGTTTGGAGCTTAGCTACACCTTC
D: -
size: -
V: TRBV12-3/TRBV12-4
J: TRBJ1-2

CDR3: CASSPPGAYSNQPQHF
DNA: TGTGCCAGCTCACCCCCAGGGGCATATAGCAATCAGCCCCAGCATTTT
D: -
size: -
V: TRBV18
J: TRBJ1-5

CDR3: CASSPDRVSNQPQHF
DNA: TGTGCCAGCAGCCCGGACCGAGTCAGCAATCAGCCCCAGCATTTT
D: -
size: -
V: TRBV4-2
J: TRBJ1-5

CDR3: CASSWGTSGGEQFF
DNA: TGTGCCAGCAGCTGGGGGACTAGCGGGGGAGAGCAGTTCTTC
D: TRBD2
size: -
V: TRBV7-8
J: TRBJ2-1

CDR3: CSVESGKRIHYGYTF
DNA: TGCAGCGTTGAATCAGGAAAGAGGATTCACTATGGCTACACCTTC
D: -
size: -
V: TRBV29-1
J: TRBJ1-2

CDR3: CASSLEGRSTEAFF
DNA: TGTGCCAGCAGCTTAGAGGGGAGGTCCACTGAAGCTTTCTTT
D: -
size: -
V: TRBV7-9
J: TRBJ1-1

CDR3: CASKTPLATNEKLFF
DNA: TGTGCCAGTAAAACCCCTCTCGCAACTAATGAAAAACTGTTTTTT
D: -
size: -
V: TRBV19
J: TRBJ1-4

CDR3: CAISEGTSGATRGIQYF
DNA: TGTGCCATCAGTGAGGGTACTAGCGGGGCTACCCGGGGCATTCAGTACTTC
D: TRBD2
size: -
V: TRBV10-3
J: TRBJ2-4

CDR3: CAWSMRDRFYSPLHF
DNA: TGTGCCTGGAGTATGCGGGACAGGTTCTATTCACCCCTCCACTTT
D: TRBD1
size: -
V: TRBV30
J: TRBJ1-6

CDR3: CAISDQTQETQYF
DNA: TGTGCCATCAGTGATCAGACTCAAGAGACCCAGTACTTC
D: -
size: once
V: TRBV10-3
J: TRBJ2-5

CDR3: CASGPDRAVGRNTIYF
DNA: TGTGCTAGTGGTCCCGACAGGGCCGTCGGGAGAAACACCATATATTTT
D: TRBD1
size: -
V: TRBV12-5
J: TRBJ1-3

CDR3: CASSLVGVDQPQHF
DNA: TGTGCCAGCAGCTTAGTGGGGGTCGATCAGCCCCAGCATTTT
D: -
size: -
V: TRBV7-9
J: TRBJ1-5

CDR3: CASSQTGEEQPQHF
DNA: TGCGCCAGCAGCCAAACAGGGGAAGAACAGCCCCAGCATTTT
D: TRBD1
size: -
V: TRBV5-1
J: TRBJ1-5

CDR3: CASSLLSRGHQGYLWSEQFF
DNA: TGCGCCAGCAGCCTCCTCTCCAGGGGCCACCAGGGCTATCTTTGGAGCGAGCAGTTCTTC
D: -
size: -
V: TRBV5-1
J: TRBJ2-1

CDR3: CASSERSDLETQYF
DNA: TGTGCCAGCAGTGAAAGGTCAGACCTAGAGACCCAGTACTTC
D: -
size: -
V: TRBV25-1
J: TRBJ2-5